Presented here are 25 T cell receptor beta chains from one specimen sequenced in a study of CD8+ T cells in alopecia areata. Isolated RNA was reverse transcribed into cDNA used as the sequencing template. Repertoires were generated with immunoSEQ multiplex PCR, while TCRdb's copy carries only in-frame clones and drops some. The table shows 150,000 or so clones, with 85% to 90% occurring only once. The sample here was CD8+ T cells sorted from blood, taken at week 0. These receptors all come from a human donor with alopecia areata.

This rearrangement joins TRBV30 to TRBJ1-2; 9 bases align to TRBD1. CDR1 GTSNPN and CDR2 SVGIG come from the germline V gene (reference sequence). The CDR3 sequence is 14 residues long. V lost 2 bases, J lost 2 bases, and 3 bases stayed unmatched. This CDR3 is CAWSPGQGNYGYTF. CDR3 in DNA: TGTGCCTGGAGTCCCGGACAGGGGAACTATGGCTACACCTTC.

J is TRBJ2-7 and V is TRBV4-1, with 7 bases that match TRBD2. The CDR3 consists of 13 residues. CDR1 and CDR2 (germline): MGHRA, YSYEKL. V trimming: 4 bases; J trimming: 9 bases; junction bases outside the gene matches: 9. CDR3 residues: CASSRDSSGGQYF. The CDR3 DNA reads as TGCGCCAGCAGCCGCGATAGTTCGGGGGGGCAGTACTTC.

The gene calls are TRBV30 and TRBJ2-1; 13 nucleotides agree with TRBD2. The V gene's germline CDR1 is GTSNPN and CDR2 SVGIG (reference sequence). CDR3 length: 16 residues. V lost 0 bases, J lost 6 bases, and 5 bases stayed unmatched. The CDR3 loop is CAWSVGLAGTGNEQFF. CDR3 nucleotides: TGTGCCTGGAGTGTGGGACTAGCGGGGACAGGCAATGAGCAGTTCTTC.

The chain's CDR3 is CASNPGTGGGYSNQPQHF. Here the CDR3 DNA reads TGTGCCAGCAACCCCGGGACAGGGGGTGGTTATAGCAATCAGCCCCAGCATTTT. The chain employs TRBV27 and TRBJ1-5; 11 bases map to TRBD1. Germline CDR1 reads MNHEY; CDR2 reads SMNVEV (reference sequence). The CDR3 spans 18 residues. V shed 7 bases and J 0 bases; nucleotides not matched to a gene: 11.

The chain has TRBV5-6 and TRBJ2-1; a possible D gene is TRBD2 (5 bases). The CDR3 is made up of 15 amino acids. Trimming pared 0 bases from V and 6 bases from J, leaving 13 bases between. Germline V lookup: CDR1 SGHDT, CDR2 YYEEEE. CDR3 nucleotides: TGTGCCAGCAGCTTGGAGTGGGAGAAATTCAATGAGCAGTTCTTC. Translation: CASSLEWEKFNEQFF.

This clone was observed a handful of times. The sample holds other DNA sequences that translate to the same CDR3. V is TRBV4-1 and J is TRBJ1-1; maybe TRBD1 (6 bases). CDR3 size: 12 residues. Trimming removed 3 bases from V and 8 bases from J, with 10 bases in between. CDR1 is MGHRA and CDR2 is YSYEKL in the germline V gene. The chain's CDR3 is CASSQGADEAFF. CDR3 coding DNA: TGCGCCAGCAGCCAGGGGGCGGACGAAGCTTTCTTT.

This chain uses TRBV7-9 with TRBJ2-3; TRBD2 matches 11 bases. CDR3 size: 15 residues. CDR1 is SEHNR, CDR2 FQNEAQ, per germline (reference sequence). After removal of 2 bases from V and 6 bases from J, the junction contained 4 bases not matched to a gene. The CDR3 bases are TGTGCCAGCAGCTTACTAGCGGGGGGTCCTGATACGCAGTATTTT. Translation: CASSLLAGGPDTQYF.

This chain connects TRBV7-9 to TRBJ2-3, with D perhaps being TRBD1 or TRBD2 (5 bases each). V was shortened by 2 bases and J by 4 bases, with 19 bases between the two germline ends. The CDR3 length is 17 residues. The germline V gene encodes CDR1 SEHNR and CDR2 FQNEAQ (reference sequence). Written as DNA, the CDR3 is TGTGCCAGCAGCTTACCATCCGGGACCCCGGGCGCAGATACGCAGTATTTT. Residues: CASSLPSGTPGADTQYF.

The CDR3 reads CASGTGELFF. The CDR3 DNA reads TGTGCCAGCGGCACCGGGGAGCTGTTTTTT. The V gene is TRBV6-6, the J gene TRBJ2-2; D remains ambiguous. The germline V and J ends were trimmed by 8 bases and 4 bases, with 2 bases remaining between them. Germline V gives CDR1 MNHNY, CDR2 SVGAGI (reference sequence). There are 10 residues in the CDR3.

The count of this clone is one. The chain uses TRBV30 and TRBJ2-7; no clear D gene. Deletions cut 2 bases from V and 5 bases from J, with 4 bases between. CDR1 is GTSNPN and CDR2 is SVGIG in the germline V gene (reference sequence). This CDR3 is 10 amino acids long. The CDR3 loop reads CAWSQDEQYF. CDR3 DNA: TGTGCCTGGAGTCAGGACGAGCAGTACTTC.

CDR3 region: CSVVIRNTGELFF. The CDR3 region has the DNA TGCAGCGTTGTAATCCGAAACACCGGGGAGCTGTTTTTT. The chain has TRBV29-1 and TRBJ2-2; D unresolved. There are 13 residues in the CDR3. Trimming stripped 4 bases from V and 2 bases from J, with 8 bases between. CDR1 and CDR2 (germline): SQVTM, ANQGSEA.

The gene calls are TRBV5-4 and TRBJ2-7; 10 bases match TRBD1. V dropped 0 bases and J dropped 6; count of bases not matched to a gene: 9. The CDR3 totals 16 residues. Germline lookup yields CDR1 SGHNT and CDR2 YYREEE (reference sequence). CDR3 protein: CASSLGPGTGVSEQYF. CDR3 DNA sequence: TGTGCCAGCAGCTTGGGTCCCGGGACAGGGGTGAGCGAGCAGTACTTC.

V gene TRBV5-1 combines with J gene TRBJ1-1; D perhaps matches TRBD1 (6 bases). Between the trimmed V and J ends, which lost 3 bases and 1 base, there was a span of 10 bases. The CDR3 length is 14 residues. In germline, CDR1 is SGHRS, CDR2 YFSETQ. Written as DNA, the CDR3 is TGCGCCAGCAGCTCGGGGGCGGGGAACACTGAAGCTTTCTTT. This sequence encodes CASSSGAGNTEAFF.

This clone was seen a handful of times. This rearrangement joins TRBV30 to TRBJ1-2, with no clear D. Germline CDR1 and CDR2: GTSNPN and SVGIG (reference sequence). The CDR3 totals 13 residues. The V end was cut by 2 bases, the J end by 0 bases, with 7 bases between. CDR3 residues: CAWSQPTNYGYTF. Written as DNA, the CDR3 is TGTGCCTGGAGTCAACCAACTAACTATGGCTACACCTTC.

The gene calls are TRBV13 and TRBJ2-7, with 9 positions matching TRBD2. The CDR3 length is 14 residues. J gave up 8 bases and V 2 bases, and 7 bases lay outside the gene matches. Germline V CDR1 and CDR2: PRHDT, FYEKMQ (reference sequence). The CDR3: CASSLTAGGGKQYF. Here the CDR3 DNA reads TGTGCCAGCAGCTTAACAGCGGGGGGAGGCAAGCAGTACTTC.

CDR3 in amino acids: CASSLIAVDIYEQYF. In DNA, the CDR3 is TGTGCCAGCAGCCTTATAGCGGTTGATATCTACGAGCAGTACTTC. V gene TRBV7-9 combines with J gene TRBJ2-7; possibly TRBD2 for D (6 bases). There are 15 residues in the CDR3. Trimming took 5 bases from V and 3 from J, leaving 17 bases between them. Germline V CDR1 and CDR2: SEHNR, FQNEAQ (reference sequence).

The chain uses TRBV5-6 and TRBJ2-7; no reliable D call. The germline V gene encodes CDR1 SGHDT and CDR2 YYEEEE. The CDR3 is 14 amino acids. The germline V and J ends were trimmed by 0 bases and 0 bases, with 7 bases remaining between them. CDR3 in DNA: TGTGCCAGCAGCTTGGTTGGAGACTCCTACGAGCAGTACTTC. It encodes CASSLVGDSYEQYF.

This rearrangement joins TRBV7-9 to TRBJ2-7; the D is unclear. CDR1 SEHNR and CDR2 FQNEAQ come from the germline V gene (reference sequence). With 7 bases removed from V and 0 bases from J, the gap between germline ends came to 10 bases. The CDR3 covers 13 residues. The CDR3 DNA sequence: TGTGCCAGCAACAGACCGAGCTCCTACGAGCAGTACTTC. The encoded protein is CASNRPSSYEQYF. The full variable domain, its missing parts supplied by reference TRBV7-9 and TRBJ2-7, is DTGVSQNPRHKITKRGQNVTFRCDPISEHNRLYWYRQTLGQGPEFLTYFQNEAQLEKSRLLSDRFSAERPKGSFSTLEIQRTEQGDSAMYLCASNRPSSYEQYFGPGTRLTVT.

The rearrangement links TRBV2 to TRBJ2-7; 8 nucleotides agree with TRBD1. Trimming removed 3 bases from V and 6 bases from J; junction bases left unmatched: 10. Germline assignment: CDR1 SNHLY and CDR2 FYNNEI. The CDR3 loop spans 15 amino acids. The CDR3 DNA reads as TGTGCCAGCAGTGATGCTGGACAGGGAATTTCCGAGCAGTACTTC. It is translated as CASSDAGQGISEQYF.

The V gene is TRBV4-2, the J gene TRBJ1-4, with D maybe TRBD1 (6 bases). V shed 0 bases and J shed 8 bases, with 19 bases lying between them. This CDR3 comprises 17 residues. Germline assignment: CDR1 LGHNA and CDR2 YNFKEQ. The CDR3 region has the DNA TGTGCCAGCAGCCAAGAAGGTCCGGCGTCAGGGGAAGAAAAACTGTTTTTT. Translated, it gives CASSQEGPASGEEKLFF.

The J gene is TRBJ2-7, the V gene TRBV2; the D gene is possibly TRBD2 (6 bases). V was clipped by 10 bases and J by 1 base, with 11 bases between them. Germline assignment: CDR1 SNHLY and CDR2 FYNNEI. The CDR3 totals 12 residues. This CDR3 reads CANRDSSYEQYF. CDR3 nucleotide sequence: TGTGCCAACCGGGACTCTTCCTACGAGCAGTACTTC. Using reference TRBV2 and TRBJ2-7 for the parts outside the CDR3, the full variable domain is EPEVTQTPSHQVTQMGQEVILRCVPISNHLYFYWYRQILGQKVEFLVSFYNNEISEKSEIFDDQFSVERPDGSNFTLKIRSTKLEDSAMYFCANRDSSYEQYFGPGTRLTVT.

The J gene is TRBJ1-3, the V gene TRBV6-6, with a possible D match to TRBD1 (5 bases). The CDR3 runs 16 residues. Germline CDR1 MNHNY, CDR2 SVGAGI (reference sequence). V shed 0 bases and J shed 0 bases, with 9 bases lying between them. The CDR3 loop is CASSYSGGSSGNTIYF. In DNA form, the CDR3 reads TGTGCCAGCAGTTACTCGGGGGGAAGCTCTGGAAACACCATATATTTT.

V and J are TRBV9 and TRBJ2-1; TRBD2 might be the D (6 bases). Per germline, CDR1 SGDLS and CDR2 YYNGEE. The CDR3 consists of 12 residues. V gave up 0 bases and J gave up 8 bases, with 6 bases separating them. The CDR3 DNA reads TGTGCCAGCAGCGTAGCGGGGGATGAGCAGTTCTTC. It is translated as CASSVAGDEQFF.

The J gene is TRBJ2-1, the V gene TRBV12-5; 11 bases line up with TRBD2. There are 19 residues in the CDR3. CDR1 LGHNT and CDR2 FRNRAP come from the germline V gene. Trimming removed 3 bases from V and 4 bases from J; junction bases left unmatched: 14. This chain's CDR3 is CASGFLGSGGAVSYNEQFF. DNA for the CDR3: TGTGCTAGTGGTTTTCTCGGTAGCGGGGGGGCTGTATCTTACAATGAGCAGTTCTTC.

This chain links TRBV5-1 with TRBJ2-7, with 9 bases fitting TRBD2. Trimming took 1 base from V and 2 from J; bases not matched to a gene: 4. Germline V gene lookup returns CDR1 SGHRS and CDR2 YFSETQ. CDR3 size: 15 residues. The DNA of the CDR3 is TGCGCCAGCAGCTTGTTTCCTAGCGGGGCCTACGAGCAGTACTTC. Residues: CASSLFPSGAYEQYF. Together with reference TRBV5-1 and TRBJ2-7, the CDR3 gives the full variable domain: KAGVTQTPRYLIKTRGQQVTLSCSPISGHRSVSWYQQTPGQGLQFLFEYFSETQRNKGNFPGRFSGRQFSNSRSEMNVSTLELGDSALYLCASSLFPSGAYEQYFGPGTRLTVT.